The 32 T cell receptor beta chains listed next were all sequenced from one sample in a study of T cells in Graves' hyperthyroidism and ophthalmopathy. There were TCR beta CDR3 regions amplified from RNA transcripts. First-round RT-PCR of the TCR CDR3 relied on the HTBI primer set. TCRdb reprocessed the multiplex PCR reads via MiXCR and lists one record per CDR3 protein. The sample lists 450,000 to 550,000 distinct CDR3 sequences, roughly 24% occurring once. Sequenced: blood. These receptors were obtained from a woman aged 30 to 39 with Graves' ophthalmopathy.

The V and J genes are TRBV15 and TRBJ2-7; 12 nucleotides match TRBD1. Germline V gene lookup returns CDR1 LNHNV and CDR2 YYDKDF (reference sequence). This CDR3 is 15 amino acids long. The V gene end was trimmed by 3 bases and the J gene end by 7 bases; junction bases not matched to a gene: 7. The CDR3 sequence: CATSRDGTGGFEQYF. The CDR3 region has the DNA TGTGCCACCAGCAGGGATGGGACAGGGGGCTTTGAGCAGTACTTC.

This clonotype showed up just a few times. V gene TRBV6-2 or TRBV6-3 combines with J gene TRBJ1-1; TRBD1 is a possible D gene (6 bases). The V and J ends lost 2 bases and 7 bases respectively, with 20 bases between them. CDR1 MNHEY and CDR2 SVGEGT come from the germline V gene. CDR3 size: 16 residues. The CDR3 DNA sequence: TGTGCCAGCAGTTACCCCCACAGGGCCACTCCGGGTGAAGCTTTCTTT. This encodes CASSYPHRATPGEAFF.

Points on this clonotype: An end of the junction differs from the germline gene, which may be a read error. The J gene is TRBJ1-2, the V gene TRBV7-2; D gene uncertain. The CDR3 covers 11 residues. Germline assignment: CDR1 SGHTA and CDR2 FQGNSA. In DNA form, the CDR3 reads TGTGCCAGCAGCTCGGGCAATGGCTATACCTTC. Protein product: CASSSGNGYTF.

With respect to this clonotype: The CDR3 end shows no conserved phenylalanine or tryptophan, and so a read error is likely. This chain links TRBV27 with TRBJ2-2; TRBD2 aligns across 8 bases. The CDR3 length is 14 residues. Germline V gene sequence: CDR1 MNHEY, CDR2 SMNVEV (reference sequence). J was trimmed by 5 bases and V by 6 bases; bases with no gene match: 5. The CDR3 spells CASSGGAKTGELFY. DNA for the CDR3: TGTGCCAGCAGCGGGGGGGCAAAGACCGGGGAGCTGTTTTAT.

This clonotype has at least ten counts. CDR3 residues: CATSARTGDDYGYTF. The CDR3 DNA follows: TGTGCCACCAGTGCCCGGACAGGGGATGACTATGGCTACACCTTC. The chain employs TRBV24-1 and TRBJ1-2, with 9 bases lining up with TRBD1. CDR1 KGHDR and CDR2 SFDVKD come from the germline V gene. CDR3 length: 15 residues. After removal of 5 bases from V and 3 bases from J, the junction contained 6 bases not matched to a gene.

The V call is TRBV5-1, the J call TRBJ1-2, with unresolved D. Germline V gene lookup returns CDR1 SGHRS and CDR2 YFSETQ. V lost 0 bases to trimming and J lost 5 bases, with 11 bases between them. CDR3 length equals 14 residues. The CDR3 DNA follows: TGCGCCAGCAGCTTGGGGAACTCCCTATATGGCTACACCTTC. It encodes CASSLGNSLYGYTF.

This clonotype occurred many times. The chain carries TRBV7-2 and TRBJ2-3, with D possibly matching TRBD2 (6 bases). Trimming removed 8 bases from V and 3 bases from J, with 15 bases in between. The germline V gene has CDR1 SGHTA and CDR2 FQGNSA. CDR3 length equals 14 residues. The CDR3, as DNA: TGTGCCAGCGATTTTGGGGGGTTGACAGATACGCAGTATTTT. Amino acid sequence: CASDFGGLTDTQYF.

This clonotype appeared a few times. This chain connects TRBV27 to TRBJ1-6; D is undetermined. The CDR3 runs to 16 residues. The V end was cut by 6 bases, the J end by 10 bases, with 22 bases between. The germline V gene has CDR1 MNHEY and CDR2 SMNVEV (reference sequence). CDR3 sequence reads: CASSPLTGTATSPLHF. CDR3 coding DNA: TGTGCCAGCAGCCCTTTGACTGGCACGGCGACGTCACCCCTCCACTTT.

V and J are TRBV12-3 or TRBV12-4 and TRBJ1-5; D is perhaps TRBD1 (5 bases). The CDR3 has 15 residues. The V and J ends lost 6 bases and 4 bases respectively, with 16 bases between them. CDR3 protein: CASSPTGGSNQPQHF. CDR3 bases: TGTGCCAGCAGCCCCACGGGGGGGAGTAATCAGCCCCAGCATTTT.

This sequence joins TRBV2 and TRBJ1-5, with D perhaps matching TRBD1 (5 bases). This CDR3 contains 15 residues. Germline loops: CDR1 SNHLY, CDR2 FYNNEI. Trimming removed 3 bases from V and 1 base from J, with 10 bases in between. As DNA, the CDR3 is TGTGCCAGCAGTGATAGGTGGGGGAGCAATCAGCCCCAGCATTTT. Protein: CASSDRWGSNQPQHF.

The chain joins TRBV3-1 to TRBJ1-1, with a tentative D call TRBD1 (5 bases). V was shortened by 1 base and J by 3 bases, with 15 bases between the two germline ends. This CDR3 is built from 16 residues. Germline V CDR1 and CDR2: LGHDT, YNNKEL (reference sequence). CDR3 DNA: TGTGCCAGCAGCCAAGGAGATCTCCGGGGGGACACTGAAGCTTTCTTT. Translated: CASSQGDLRGDTEAFF.

The chain has TRBV12-3 or TRBV12-4 and TRBJ2-7; D may correspond to TRBD1 or TRBD2 (6 bases each). The CDR3 is 16 amino acids. Trimming removed 3 bases from V and 2 bases from J, with 17 bases in between. The chain's CDR3 is CASSFGEVGGTYEQYF. The CDR3 region has the DNA TGTGCCAGCAGTTTTGGGGAAGTAGGGGGGACCTACGAGCAGTACTTC.

This clonotype was detected only a few times. The rearrangement joins TRBV7-3 to TRBJ1-1; D is perhaps TRBD1 (5 bases). The CDR3 has 13 amino acids. Trimming pared 5 bases from V and 11 bases from J, leaving 18 bases between. In germline, CDR1 is SGHTA, CDR2 FQGTGA. For the CDR3, the DNA is TGTGCCAGCAGCGTTCAGGGCGGCCGGCGGGCTTTCTTT. Amino acids: CASSVQGGRRAFF.

This clonotype was observed at least ten times. V and J are TRBV20-1 and TRBJ2-7; unclear D gene. CDR1 and CDR2 (germline): DFQATT, SNEGSKA (reference sequence). Trimming cost V 6 bases and J 3 bases, with 18 bases left between them. The CDR3 is made up of 14 amino acids. Here the CDR3 DNA reads TGCAGTGCCCCCGGCGGCTACTGGGGCTACGAGCAGTACTTC. The encoded protein is CSAPGGYWGYEQYF.

This clonotype was observed many times. The V and J genes are TRBV12-3 or TRBV12-4 and TRBJ1-3; D call uncertain. The CDR3 consists of 14 residues. V was cut by 3 bases and J by 4 bases, with 10 bases left in between. The CDR3 sequence: CASSLMGAGNTIYF. The DNA of the CDR3 is TGTGCCAGCAGTTTGATGGGTGCCGGAAACACCATATATTTT.

This clonotype has ten or more counts. This rearrangement joins TRBV14 to TRBJ2-2, with D possibly being TRBD1 (6 bases). V gave up 6 bases and J gave up 3 bases, with 11 bases separating them. This CDR3 contains 14 residues. Germline lookup yields CDR1 SGHDN and CDR2 FVKESK. In DNA, the CDR3 is TGTGCCAGCAGACACAGGGTTCACACCGGGGAGCTGTTTTTT. Its translation: CASRHRVHTGELFF.

This clonotype came up a few times. The genes are TRBV6-1 and TRBJ1-5, with D perhaps matching TRBD1 (6 bases). Germline V CDR1 and CDR2: MNHNS, SASEGT. CDR3 length: 18 residues. V was shortened by 3 bases and J by 8 bases, with 26 bases between the two germline ends. CDR3 in DNA: TGTGCCAGCAGTGAGGGACATCGGGACACACAGTCTAGGGAGCCCCAGCATTTT. It translates to CASSEGHRDTQSREPQHF.

This clonotype appeared a single time. The chain uses TRBV12-3 or TRBV12-4 and TRBJ1-2; D is undetermined. The CDR3 is 12 residues long. Between the trimmed V and J ends, which lost 6 bases and 8 bases, there was a span of 13 bases. The DNA for the CDR3 is TGTGCCAGCAGCCCCCCAGTCCGCGGCTACACCTTC. It yields the protein CASSPPVRGYTF.

This clonotype was seen repeatedly, ten times or more. The V gene is TRBV9, the J gene TRBJ2-5, with D possibly being TRBD1 or TRBD2 (6 bases each). Germline CDR1 reads SGDLS; CDR2 reads YYNGEE. This CDR3 has 16 residues. V was trimmed by 3 bases and J by 4 bases, leaving 19 bases between them. The CDR3 bases are TGTGCCAGCAGCGAGGGGGATGGGGGGCTTGGAGAGACCCAGTACTTC. It is translated as CASSEGDGGLGETQYF.

This clonotype was picked up many times. The rearrangement links TRBV6-1 to TRBJ2-2; no clear D gene. This CDR3 region has 13 residues. Germline CDR1 reads MNHNS; CDR2 reads SASEGT. Trimming took off 5 bases at V and 5 bases at J, with 9 bases between the two ends. The DNA for the CDR3 is TGTGCCAGCAGTCGTACGATGACCGGGGAGCTGTTTTTT. Translation: CASSRTMTGELFF.

This clonotype was counted at least ten times. The chain uses TRBV20-1 and TRBJ1-2; unclear D gene. There are 14 residues in the CDR3. From germline, CDR1 is DFQATT and CDR2 SNEGSKA (reference sequence). V dropped 0 bases and J dropped 3 bases, with 11 bases sitting between them. The CDR3: CSARDIGGDYGYTF. The CDR3 DNA sequence: TGCAGTGCTAGAGATATAGGCGGCGACTATGGCTACACCTTC.

This sequence joins TRBV2 and TRBJ1-1; D possibly corresponds to TRBD1 (6 bases). CDR1 is SNHLY, CDR2 FYNNEI, per germline. The CDR3 has 14 amino acids. V lost 3 bases and J lost 5, with 13 bases in between. The CDR3 loop reads CASSDYGGRTEAFF. DNA of the CDR3: TGTGCCAGCAGTGACTACGGGGGCAGGACTGAAGCTTTCTTT.

V and J are TRBV20-1 and TRBJ2-7; 10 nucleotides line up with TRBD2. V lost 0 bases and J lost 6; bases outside the gene matches: 8. Germline V gene sequence: CDR1 DFQATT, CDR2 SNEGSKA (reference sequence). This CDR3 is 15 amino acids long. The CDR3 nucleotides are TGCAGTGCTAGAGATCCTAGCGGGGGCCCCGGCGAGCAGTACTTC. Translating gives CSARDPSGGPGEQYF.

This clonotype was detected ten times or more. V usage is TRBV28 and J usage is TRBJ2-7; 13 bases are shared with TRBD2. The CDR3 loop spans 17 amino acids. CDR1 is MDHEN, CDR2 SYDVKM, per germline. V gave up 5 bases and J gave up 1 base; unmatched junction bases: 8. CDR3 in amino acids: CASSAGTGLAGSYEQYF. The CDR3 DNA reads as TGTGCCAGCAGTGCTGGGACGGGACTAGCGGGATCCTACGAGCAGTACTTC.

The chain carries TRBV25-1 and TRBJ2-2; D is unclear. The CDR3 totals 13 residues. The V gene's germline CDR1 is MGHDK and CDR2 SYGVNS. Trimming shortened V by 2 bases and J by 7 bases, and 8 bases separated the two germline ends. For the CDR3, the DNA is TGTGCCAGCAGTGAAAGTTCTGGCGGGGAGCTGTTTTTT. Protein sequence: CASSESSGGELFF.

This clonotype showed up many times. V is TRBV7-9 and J is TRBJ2-5, with 9 bases aligning to TRBD1. Trimming at V came to 2 bases and at J to 3 bases, leaving 4 bases not matched to a gene. There are 15 residues in the CDR3. The germline CDR1 and CDR2 sequences are SEHNR and FQNEAQ (reference sequence). The CDR3 nucleotides are TGTGCCAGCAGCTTATGGAGGGACAGGGAAGAGACCCAGTACTTC. Protein sequence: CASSLWRDREETQYF.

This clonotype has at least ten counts. This chain links TRBV7-8 with TRBJ2-5; D might be TRBD1 or TRBD2, each matching 5 bases. The CDR3 consists of 14 residues. Per germline, CDR1 SGHVS and CDR2 FQNEAQ. Deletions cut 7 bases from V and 4 bases from J, with 16 bases between. CDR3 protein: CASNQARGGETQYF. DNA of the CDR3: TGTGCCAGCAACCAAGCTCGGGGCGGAGAGACCCAGTACTTC.

This clonotype was detected ten times or more. This chain's CDR3 is CASRQGISYEQYF. DNA for the CDR3: TGTGCCAGCAGACAGGGAATTTCCTACGAGCAGTACTTC. The V and J genes are TRBV6-1 and TRBJ2-7; a possible D gene is TRBD1 (6 bases). Germline lookup yields CDR1 MNHNS and CDR2 SASEGT. CDR3 size: 13 residues. V was cut by 6 bases and J by 1 base, with 10 bases left in between.

This clonotype was counted between two and nine times. This CDR3 is CASSLDLLGNTEAFF. In DNA, the CDR3 is TGCGCCAGCAGCTTGGATCTCTTGGGCAACACTGAAGCTTTCTTT. The rearrangement uses TRBV5-1 and TRBJ1-1; no clear D. Trimming pared 0 bases from V and 2 bases from J, leaving 11 bases between. Germline lookup yields CDR1 SGHRS and CDR2 YFSETQ. There are 15 residues in the CDR3.

The gene calls are TRBV2 and TRBJ1-1; 7 bases are shared with TRBD1. This CDR3 comprises 15 residues. J gave up 2 bases and V 5 bases, and 8 bases lay outside the gene matches. The germline CDR1 and CDR2 sequences are SNHLY and FYNNEI. In DNA, the CDR3 is TGTGCCAGCAGTTTTACTCAGGGGGGTAACACTGAAGCTTTCTTT. Its translation: CASSFTQGGNTEAFF.

This clonotype occurred many times. The chain joins TRBV20-1 to TRBJ1-1; perhaps TRBD1 as D (5 bases). The V end lost 4 bases, the J end lost 7 bases, and 13 bases lay between the germline ends. The CDR3 is made up of 12 amino acids. Germline lookup yields CDR1 DFQATT and CDR2 SNEGSKA (reference sequence). The CDR3 loop reads CSAMGTWIEAFF. The CDR3, as DNA: TGCAGTGCTATGGGGACCTGGATTGAAGCTTTCTTT.

The table lists this clonotype with a count of one. V is TRBV4-1 and J is TRBJ1-2, with a possible D match to TRBD1 (6 bases). V was cut by 0 bases and J by 4 bases, with 15 bases left in between. This CDR3 comprises 16 residues. Germline V gives CDR1 MGHRA, CDR2 YSYEKL. The CDR3 coding sequence is TGCGCCAGCAGCCAAGAACCCAACGGGGGCGTCTATGGCTACACCTTC. Amino acids: CASSQEPNGGVYGYTF.